The 4 T cell receptor beta chains below all came from one sample that was sequenced in a study of blood T cells in healthy people across ages. Combining a sample-barcoded 5' primer with a J-beta primer mix, a second PCR ran for 7 to 11 cycles. TCRdb fed the 5' RACE reads into MiXCR, producing one record per CDR3 protein. The profile shows hundreds of thousands of distinct CDR3 sequences, over 20% of them singletons. The sequenced material came from blood. The receptors come from a man in his 70s in good health.

J is TRBJ2-1 and V is TRBV20-1, with 8 bases lining up with TRBD2. This CDR3 has 14 amino acids. Losses at the gene ends were 2 bases for V and 9 bases for J; bases not matched to a gene: 9. Germline V gives CDR1 DFQATT, CDR2 SNEGSKA (reference sequence). The CDR3: CSARKAGVVGEQFF. CDR3 coding DNA: TGCAGTGCTAGAAAAGCGGGAGTGGTTGGTGAGCAGTTCTTC.

The sample holds a few counts of this clonotype. V gene TRBV7-2 combines with J gene TRBJ2-6, with D hard to call. This CDR3 region has 17 residues. Trimming shortened V by 5 bases and J by 2 bases, and 16 bases separated the two germline ends. Per the germline V gene, CDR1 is SGHTA and CDR2 is FQGNSA. The CDR3 here is CTSSPQTSSAGANVLTF. The DNA of the CDR3 is TGTACCAGCAGCCCTCAGACAAGCTCCGCTGGGGCCAACGTCCTGACTTTC.

This clonotype was seen more than once but under ten times. This chain links TRBV5-1 with TRBJ1-2, with 7 bases that match TRBD1. The germline CDR1 and CDR2 sequences are SGHRS and YFSETQ. Losses at the gene ends were 4 bases for V and 6 bases for J; bases not matched to a gene: 9. The CDR3 loop spans 14 amino acids. CDR3 loop: CASSNLTGKDGYTF. CDR3 sequence (DNA): TGCGCCAGCAGCAACCTGACAGGGAAGGATGGCTACACCTTC.

The chain links TRBV5-1 to TRBJ2-7, with 10 bases lining up with TRBD1. The DNA end is more similar to TRBJ2-5, so the J call may be wrong. Germline loops: CDR1 SGHRS, CDR2 YFSETQ. The CDR3 sequence is 15 residues long. The chain's CDR3 is CASSLWGTGEETQYF. The DNA of the CDR3 is TGCGCCAGCAGCTTGTGGGGGACAGGGGAAGAGACCCAGTACTTC.